This TCR beta chain appears in the sequencing data of a study of beta chain features in type 1 diabetes. This clone was found a few times. The entirety of the isolated RNA underwent reverse transcription, so expressed TCRB transcripts were sequenced. Repertoires were generated with immunoSEQ multiplex PCR, while TCRdb's copy carries only in-frame clones and drops some. The sample contains 80,000 to 90,000 clones, 30% to 40% of which appear only once. The sequence was obtained from a woman aged 18-29 years in good health. The specimen sequenced was stem cell memory CD4+ T cells from blood.

The CDR3 DNA reads as TGTGCCAGTAGTACCCCCCGGGACAGGGTCTCCTACGAGCAGTACTTC. Translated, it gives CASSTPRDRVSYEQYF. The chain uses TRBV19 and TRBJ2-7; 9 bases align to TRBD1. The V segment lost 4 bases and the J segment 0 bases; nucleotides outside the gene matches: 7. The CDR3 spans 16 residues. Germline loops: CDR1 LNHDA, CDR2 SQIVND (reference sequence).